Listed below are T cell receptor beta chains from one sample, sequenced in a study of early T cells in non-severe SARS-CoV-2 infection. In TCRdb, the 5' RACE reads were re-called with MiXCR into one record per CDR3 protein. The sample carries fewer than 85,000 distinct CDR3 sequences, roughly an eighth recorded once. The sample comprised whole blood. The source of these receptors is an adult who was a healthcare worker with PCR-confirmed SARS-CoV-2 infection or an uninfected control (not recorded which). Each CDR3 is given with its conserved first and last residue. A D gene is named only where the DNA matches it firmly. Some rows mark clone size as missing; the rest say once, few, many or name a class of expanded clone.

CDR3 protein: CSGYPGTGHNEQFF
CDR3 DNA: TGCAGTGGATACCCCGGGACAGGCCACAATGAGCAGTTCTTC
J gene: TRBJ2-1
V gene: TRBV20-1
D gene: TRBD1
clone size: -

CDR3 protein: CSAGDRSSIYF
CDR3 DNA: TGCAGCGCTGGGGACCGGAGTAGCATATATTTT
J gene: TRBJ1-3
V gene: TRBV29-1
D gene: -
clone size: -

CDR3 protein: CASSQEKGPLYYEQYF
CDR3 DNA: TGTGCCAGCAGCCAGGAAAAGGGGCCCTTATACTACGAGCAGTACTTC
J gene: TRBJ2-7
V gene: TRBV3-1
D gene: -
clone size: -

CDR3 protein: CASSQGQGGGNQPQHF
CDR3 DNA: TGTGCCAGCAGTCAAGGACAGGGTGGAGGCAATCAGCCCCAGCATTTT
J gene: TRBJ1-5
V gene: TRBV6-6
D gene: TRBD1
clone size: few

CDR3 protein: CASSSTHGNSIYEQYF
CDR3 DNA: TGTGCCAGCAGTTCCACACATGGGAATAGTATCTACGAGCAGTACTTC
J gene: TRBJ2-7
V gene: TRBV12-3/TRBV12-4
D gene: -
clone size: many

CDR3 protein: CASSLGGLSGANVLTF
CDR3 DNA: TGCGCCAGCAGCTTAGGAGGTCTGTCTGGGGCCAACGTCCTGACTTTC
J gene: TRBJ2-6
V gene: TRBV5-1
D gene: -
clone size: few

CDR3 protein: CSARPVAYNEQFF
CDR3 DNA: TGCAGTGCTAGGCCGGTTGCCTACAATGAGCAGTTCTTC
J gene: TRBJ2-1
V gene: TRBV20-1
D gene: -
clone size: -

CDR3 protein: CASSKGVISYNEQFF
CDR3 DNA: TGTGCCAGCAGCAAAGGGGTAATCTCCTACAATGAGCAGTTCTTC
J gene: TRBJ2-1
V gene: TRBV21-1
D gene: -
clone size: few

CDR3 protein: CASSLVGGLRVQETQYF
CDR3 DNA: TGTGCCAGCAGCTTAGTTGGCGGGTTGAGAGTGCAAGAGACCCAGTACTTC
J gene: TRBJ2-5
V gene: TRBV7-6
D gene: -
clone size: many

CDR3 protein: CASSQGPGRGTGELFF
CDR3 DNA: TGCGCCAGCAGCCAAGGGCCAGGGCGAGGGACCGGGGAGCTGTTTTTT
J gene: TRBJ2-2
V gene: TRBV4-1
D gene: -
clone size: -

CDR3 protein: CASSLFKGHGELFF
CDR3 DNA: TGTGCCAGCAGCTTATTTAAGGGGCACGGGGAGCTGTTTTTT
J gene: TRBJ2-2
V gene: TRBV7-3
D gene: -
clone size: -

CDR3 protein: CASSTGQGRNQPQHF
CDR3 DNA: TGTGCCAGCAGCACGGGACAGGGAAGGAATCAGCCCCAGCATTTT
J gene: TRBJ1-5
V gene: TRBV12-3/TRBV12-4
D gene: TRBD1
clone size: few

CDR3 protein: CASSDNWRGDGYTF
CDR3 DNA: TGTGCCAGCAGTGACAACTGGAGGGGGGATGGCTACACCTTC
J gene: TRBJ1-2
V gene: TRBV25-1
D gene: -
clone size: -

CDR3 protein: CASSDSGTSGTDTQYF
CDR3 DNA: TGTGCCAGCAGTGACTCCGGGACTAGCGGCACAGATACGCAGTATTTT
J gene: TRBJ2-3
V gene: TRBV6-4
D gene: TRBD2
clone size: many

CDR3 protein: CSASSSNSNQPQHF
CDR3 DNA: TGCAGTGCTAGCTCTAGCAATAGCAATCAGCCCCAGCATTTT
J gene: TRBJ1-5
V gene: TRBV20-1
D gene: -
clone size: few

CDR3 protein: CASSREGALPTDTQYF
CDR3 DNA: TGTGCCAGCAGTAGAGAGGGGGCGCTCCCCACAGATACGCAGTATTTT
J gene: TRBJ2-3
V gene: TRBV6-7
D gene: TRBD1
clone size: many

CDR3 protein: CASSEKAVVIIEQFF
CDR3 DNA: TGTGCCAGCAGTGAAAAAGCCGTTGTGATCATTGAGCAGTTCTTC
J gene: TRBJ2-1
V gene: TRBV2
D gene: -
clone size: few

CDR3 protein: CASSYGTGVRETQYF
CDR3 DNA: TGTGCCAGCAGTTACGGTACGGGAGTGAGAGAGACCCAGTACTTC
J gene: TRBJ2-5
V gene: TRBV6-2/TRBV6-3
D gene: -
clone size: many

CDR3 protein: CSSLGETQYF
CDR3 DNA: TGCAGCTCCCTGGGAGAGACCCAGTACTTC
J gene: TRBJ2-5
V gene: TRBV29-1
D gene: -
clone size: many

CDR3 protein: CASSQEGAGGAVSFGDTQYF
CDR3 DNA: TGCGCCAGCAGCCAAGAGGGAGCAGGGGGCGCGGTGAGTTTTGGAGATACGCAGTATTTT
J gene: TRBJ2-3
V gene: TRBV4-1
D gene: TRBD1
clone size: many

CDR3 protein: CASRSGLQNEQFF
CDR3 DNA: TGTGCCAGCAGGTCCGGACTCCAAAATGAGCAGTTCTTC
J gene: TRBJ2-1
V gene: TRBV2
D gene: -
clone size: -

CDR3 protein: CASSLKEETQYF
CDR3 DNA: TGTGCCAGCAGCTTGAAGGAAGAGACCCAGTACTTC
J gene: TRBJ2-5
V gene: TRBV7-9
D gene: -
clone size: few

CDR3 protein: CSARDPQATNEKLFF
CDR3 DNA: TGCAGTGCTAGAGATCCCCAGGCAACTAATGAAAAACTGTTTTTT
J gene: TRBJ1-4
V gene: TRBV20-1
D gene: -
clone size: many

CDR3 protein: CACPAGENQPQHF
CDR3 DNA: TGTGCCTGCCCTGCAGGAGAGAATCAGCCCCAGCATTTT
J gene: TRBJ1-5
V gene: TRBV30
D gene: -
clone size: few

CDR3 protein: CSAIMGRVTEAFF
CDR3 DNA: TGCAGTGCTATAATGGGCAGGGTCACTGAAGCTTTCTTT
J gene: TRBJ1-1
V gene: TRBV20-1
D gene: -
clone size: few

CDR3 protein: CASSYSTSKATQYF
CDR3 DNA: TGTGCCAGCAGTTACTCGACATCTAAGGCGACCCAGTACTTC
J gene: TRBJ2-5
V gene: TRBV6-5
D gene: -
clone size: few